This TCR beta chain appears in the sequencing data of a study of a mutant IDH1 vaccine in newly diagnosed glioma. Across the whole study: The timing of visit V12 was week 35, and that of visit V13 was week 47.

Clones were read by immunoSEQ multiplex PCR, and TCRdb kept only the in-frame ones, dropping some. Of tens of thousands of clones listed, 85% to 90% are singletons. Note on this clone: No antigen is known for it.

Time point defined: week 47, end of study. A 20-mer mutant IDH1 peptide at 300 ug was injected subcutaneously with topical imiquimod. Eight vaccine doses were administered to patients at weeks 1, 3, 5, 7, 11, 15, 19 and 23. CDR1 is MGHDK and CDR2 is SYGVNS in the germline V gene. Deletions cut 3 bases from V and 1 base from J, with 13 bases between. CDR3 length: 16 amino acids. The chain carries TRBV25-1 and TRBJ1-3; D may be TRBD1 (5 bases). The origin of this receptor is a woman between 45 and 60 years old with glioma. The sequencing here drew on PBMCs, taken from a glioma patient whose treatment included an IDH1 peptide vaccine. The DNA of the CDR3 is TGTGCCAGCAGTGATGAGGGTAGGGGTTCTGGAAACACCATATATTTT. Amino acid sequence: CASSDEGRGSGNTIYF.